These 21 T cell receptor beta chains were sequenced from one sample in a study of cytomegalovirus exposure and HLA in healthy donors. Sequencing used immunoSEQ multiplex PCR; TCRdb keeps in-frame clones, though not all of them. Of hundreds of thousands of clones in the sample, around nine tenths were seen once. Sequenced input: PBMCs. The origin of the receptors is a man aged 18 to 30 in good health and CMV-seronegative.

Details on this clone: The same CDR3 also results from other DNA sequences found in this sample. CDR3 in amino acids: CSVTGRSSYEQYF. For the CDR3, the DNA is TGCAGCGTTACAGGGAGAAGCTCCTACGAGCAGTACTTC. This rearrangement joins TRBV29-1 to TRBJ2-7; possible D gene TRBD1, 6 bases. The V end was cut by 5 bases, the J end by 0 bases, with 11 bases between. This CDR3 region has 13 residues. The V gene's germline CDR1 is SQVTM and CDR2 ANQGSEA.

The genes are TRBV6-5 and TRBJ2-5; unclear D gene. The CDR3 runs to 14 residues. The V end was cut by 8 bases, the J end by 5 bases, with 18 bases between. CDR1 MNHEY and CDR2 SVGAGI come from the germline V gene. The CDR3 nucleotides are TGTGCCAGCGGTAACTTCTACCCGCCGGAGACCCAGTACTTC. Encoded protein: CASGNFYPPETQYF.

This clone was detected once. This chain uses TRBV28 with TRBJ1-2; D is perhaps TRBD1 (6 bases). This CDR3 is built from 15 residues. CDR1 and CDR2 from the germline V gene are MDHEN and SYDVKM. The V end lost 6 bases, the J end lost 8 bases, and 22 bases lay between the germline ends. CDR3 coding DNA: TGTGCCAGCAGACGACCGGGGGGCACCGGATACGGCTACACCTTC. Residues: CASRRPGGTGYGYTF.

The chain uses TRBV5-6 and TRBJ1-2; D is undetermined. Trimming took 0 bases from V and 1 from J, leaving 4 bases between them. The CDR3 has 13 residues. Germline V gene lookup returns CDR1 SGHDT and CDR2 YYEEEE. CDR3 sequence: CASSLANNYGYTF. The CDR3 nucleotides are TGTGCCAGCAGCTTGGCCAATAACTATGGCTACACCTTC. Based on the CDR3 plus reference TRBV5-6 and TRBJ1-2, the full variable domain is DAGVTQSPTHLIKTRGQQVTLRCSPKSGHDTVSWYQQALGQGPQFIFQYYEEEERQRGNFPDRFSGHQFPNYSSELNVNALLLGDSALYLCASSLANNYGYTFGSGTRLTVV.

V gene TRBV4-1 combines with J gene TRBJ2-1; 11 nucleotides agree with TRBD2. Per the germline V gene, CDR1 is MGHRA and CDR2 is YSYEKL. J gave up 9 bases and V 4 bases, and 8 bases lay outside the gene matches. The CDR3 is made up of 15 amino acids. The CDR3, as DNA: TGCGCCAGCAGCCCACTTAGCGGGGGGGTTGGTGAGCAGTTCTTC. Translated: CASSPLSGGVGEQFF.

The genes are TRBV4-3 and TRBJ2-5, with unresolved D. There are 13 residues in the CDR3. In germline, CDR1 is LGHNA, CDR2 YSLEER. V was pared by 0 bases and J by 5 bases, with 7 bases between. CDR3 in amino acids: CASSQDTSETQYF. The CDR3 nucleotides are TGCGCCAGCAGCCAAGATACTTCTGAGACCCAGTACTTC.

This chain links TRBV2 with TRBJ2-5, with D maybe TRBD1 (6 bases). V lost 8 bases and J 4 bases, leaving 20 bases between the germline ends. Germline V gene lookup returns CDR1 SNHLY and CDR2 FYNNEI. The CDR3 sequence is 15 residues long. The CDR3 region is CASRTTGSGAETQYF. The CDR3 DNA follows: TGTGCCAGCCGGACAACAGGGAGTGGGGCAGAGACCCAGTACTTC.

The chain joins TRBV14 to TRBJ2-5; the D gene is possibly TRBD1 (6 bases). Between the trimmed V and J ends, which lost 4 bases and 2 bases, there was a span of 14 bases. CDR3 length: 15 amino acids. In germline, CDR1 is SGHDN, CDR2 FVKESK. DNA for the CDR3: TGTGCCAGCAGCCCCTTGGATGGACAGCAAGAGACCCAGTACTTC. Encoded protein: CASSPLDGQQETQYF.

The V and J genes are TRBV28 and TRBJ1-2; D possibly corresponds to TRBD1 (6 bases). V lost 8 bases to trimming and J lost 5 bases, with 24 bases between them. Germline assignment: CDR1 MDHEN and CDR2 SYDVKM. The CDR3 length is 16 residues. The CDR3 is CASCPRGAVVRYGYTF. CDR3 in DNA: TGTGCCAGCTGCCCCCGGGGGGCGGTCGTACGGTATGGCTACACCTTC.

CDR3 residues: CASSPRLVFEQFF. Written as DNA, the CDR3 is TGTGCCAGTAGTCCCCGACTAGTTTTTGAGCAGTTCTTC. V usage is TRBV19 and J usage is TRBJ2-1, with D perhaps matching TRBD2 (6 bases). The CDR3 spans 13 residues. Germline lookup yields CDR1 LNHDA and CDR2 SQIVND (reference sequence). V gave up 5 bases and J gave up 9 bases, with 14 bases separating them.

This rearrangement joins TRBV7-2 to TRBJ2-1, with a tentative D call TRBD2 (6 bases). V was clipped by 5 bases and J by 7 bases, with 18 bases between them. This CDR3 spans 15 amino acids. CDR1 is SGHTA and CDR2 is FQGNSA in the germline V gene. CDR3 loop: CASSRVEEGLNEQFF. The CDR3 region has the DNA TGTGCCAGCAGCCGTGTTGAGGAGGGGTTGAATGAGCAGTTCTTC.

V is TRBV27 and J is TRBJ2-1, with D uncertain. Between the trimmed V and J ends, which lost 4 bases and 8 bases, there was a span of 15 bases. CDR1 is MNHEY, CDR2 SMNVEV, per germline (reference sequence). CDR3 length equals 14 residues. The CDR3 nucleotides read TGTGCCAGCAGTTCCACGCTGGCTGAAGATGAGCAGTTCTTC. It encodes CASSSTLAEDEQFF.

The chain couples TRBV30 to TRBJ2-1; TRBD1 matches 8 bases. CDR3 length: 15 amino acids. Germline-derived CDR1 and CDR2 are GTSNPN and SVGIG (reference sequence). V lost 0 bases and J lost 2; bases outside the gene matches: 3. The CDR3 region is CAWSVKDRAYNEQFF. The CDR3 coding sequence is TGTGCCTGGAGTGTAAAGGACAGGGCCTACAATGAGCAGTTCTTC. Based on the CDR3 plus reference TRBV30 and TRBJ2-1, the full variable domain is SQTIHQWPATLVQPVGSPLSLECTVEGTSNPNLYWYRQAAGRGLQLLFYSVGIGQISSEVPQNLSASRPQDRQFILSSKKLLLSDSGFYLCAWSVKDRAYNEQFFGPGTRLTVL.

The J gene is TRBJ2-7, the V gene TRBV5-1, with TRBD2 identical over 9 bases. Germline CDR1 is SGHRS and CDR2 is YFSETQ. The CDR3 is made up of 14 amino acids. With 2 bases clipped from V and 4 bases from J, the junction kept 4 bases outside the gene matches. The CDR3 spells CASSFGGGAYEQYF. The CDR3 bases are TGCGCCAGCAGCTTCGGCGGGGGGGCTTACGAGCAGTACTTC.

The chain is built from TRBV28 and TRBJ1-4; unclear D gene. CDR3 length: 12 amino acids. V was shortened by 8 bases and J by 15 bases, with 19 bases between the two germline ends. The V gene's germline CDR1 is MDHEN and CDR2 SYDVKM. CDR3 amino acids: CASALNLRELFF. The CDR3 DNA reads TGTGCCAGCGCGCTGAACCTCCGGGAGTTGTTTTTT.

The CDR3 reads CASSYWTGRKSEKLFF. CDR3 coding DNA: TGTGCCAGCAGTTACTGGACAGGGAGGAAGAGTGAAAAACTGTTTTTT. This sequence joins TRBV6-5 and TRBJ1-4, with 8 bases matching TRBD1. The CDR3 has 16 amino acids. Germline CDR1 and CDR2: MNHEY and SVGAGI. Losses at the gene ends were 1 base for V and 7 bases for J; bases not matched to a gene: 8.

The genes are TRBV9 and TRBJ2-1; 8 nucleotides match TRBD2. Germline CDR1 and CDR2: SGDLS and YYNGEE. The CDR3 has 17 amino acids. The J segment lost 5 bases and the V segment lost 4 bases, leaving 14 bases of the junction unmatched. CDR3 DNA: TGTGCCAGCAGCTCCCAGGAGCGGGAGTCCCCTCACAATGAGCAGTTCTTC. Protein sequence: CASSSQERESPHNEQFF.

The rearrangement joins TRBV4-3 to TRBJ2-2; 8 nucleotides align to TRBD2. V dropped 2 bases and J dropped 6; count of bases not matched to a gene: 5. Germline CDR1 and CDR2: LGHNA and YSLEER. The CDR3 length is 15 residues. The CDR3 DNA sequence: TGCGCCAGCAGCCAACGTTCGGGGGGGCCCGGGGAGCTGTTTTTT. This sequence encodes CASSQRSGGPGELFF.

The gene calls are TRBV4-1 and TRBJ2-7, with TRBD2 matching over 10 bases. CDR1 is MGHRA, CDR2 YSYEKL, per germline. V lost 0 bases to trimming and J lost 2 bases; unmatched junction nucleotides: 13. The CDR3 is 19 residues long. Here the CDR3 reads CASSQDPGVAGGPTYEQYF. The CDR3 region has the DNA TGCGCCAGCAGCCAAGATCCGGGGGTAGCGGGGGGACCGACCTACGAGCAGTACTTC.

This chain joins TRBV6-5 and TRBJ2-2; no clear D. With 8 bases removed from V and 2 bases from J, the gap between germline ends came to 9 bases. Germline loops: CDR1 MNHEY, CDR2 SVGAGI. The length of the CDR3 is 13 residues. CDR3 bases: TGTGCCAGCGCCCGAGTAAACACCGGGGAGCTGTTTTTT. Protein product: CASARVNTGELFF.

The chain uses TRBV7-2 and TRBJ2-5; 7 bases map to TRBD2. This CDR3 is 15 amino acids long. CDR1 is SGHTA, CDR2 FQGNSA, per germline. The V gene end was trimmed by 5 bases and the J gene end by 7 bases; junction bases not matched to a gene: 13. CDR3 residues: CASSPRRGRTGTQYF. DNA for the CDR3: TGTGCCAGCAGCCCCCGTCGCGGGAGAACCGGGACCCAGTACTTC.